A selection of T cell receptor beta chains follows, all from one sample in a study of T cells after yellow fever vaccination. Via MiXCR, TCRdb re-called the 5' RACE reads, giving one row per CDR3 protein. This sample has a few hundred thousand distinct CDR3 sequences, with around 8.1% found just once. Here the sequenced sample was PBMCs, taken roughly 45 days after the first yellow fever vaccination. These receptors all come from a man in his late teens or twenties who received the YFV17D yellow fever vaccine. Both conserved end residues are part of each CDR3. A D gene is named only where the DNA matches it firmly. Clone sizes are given selectively: once, few, many, or a class where the clone is expanded.

V gene: TRBV5-6
clone size: NA
J gene: TRBJ1-5
D gene: NA
CDR3 protein: CASSLGIRQPQHF
CDR3 DNA: TGTGCCAGCAGCTTGGGTATCCGGCAGCCCCAGCATTTT

V gene: TRBV5-6
clone size: many
J gene: TRBJ2-1
D gene: TRBD2
CDR3 protein: CASSFPSGGYNEQFF
CDR3 DNA: TGTGCCAGCAGCTTCCCTAGCGGGGGTTACAATGAGCAGTTCTTC

V gene: TRBV4-3
clone size: few
J gene: TRBJ1-2
D gene: TRBD1
CDR3 protein: CASSQDRGQGARYGYTF
CDR3 DNA: TGCGCCAGCAGCCAAGATCGAGGTCAGGGGGCTAGGTATGGCTACACCTTC

V gene: TRBV5-1
clone size: many
J gene: TRBJ2-3
D gene: TRBD2
CDR3 protein: CASCRAGGLGDTQYF
CDR3 DNA: TGCGCCAGCTGTCGGGCGGGGGGGCTGGGAGATACGCAGTATTTT

V gene: TRBV10-3
clone size: many
J gene: TRBJ2-7
D gene: NA
CDR3 protein: CAISVQPDYEQYF
CDR3 DNA: TGTGCCATCAGTGTACAGCCTGACTACGAGCAGTACTTC

V gene: TRBV11-2
clone size: few
J gene: TRBJ2-1
D gene: NA
CDR3 protein: CASTLGSTNEQFF
CDR3 DNA: TGTGCCAGCACCTTAGGTAGCACGAATGAGCAGTTCTTC

V gene: TRBV5-4
clone size: NA
J gene: TRBJ2-3
D gene: TRBD2
CDR3 protein: CASSLVPWVRAGGQRGTDTQYF
CDR3 DNA: TGTGCCAGCAGCTTGGTCCCCTGGGTTAGGGCGGGGGGCCAACGTGGCACAGATACGCAGTATTTT

V gene: TRBV6-6
clone size: many
J gene: TRBJ2-3
D gene: NA
CDR3 protein: CAVTSPFTDTQYF
CDR3 DNA: TGTGCCGTAACTAGCCCTTTCACAGATACGCAGTATTTT

V gene: TRBV5-6
clone size: many
J gene: TRBJ1-4
D gene: NA
CDR3 protein: CASSLGDNEKLFF
CDR3 DNA: TGTGCCAGCAGCTTGGGGGATAATGAAAAACTGTTTTTT

V gene: TRBV15
clone size: NA
J gene: TRBJ2-1
D gene: TRBD2
CDR3 protein: CATSRGGGGRNEQFF
CDR3 DNA: TGTGCCACCAGCAGAGGGGGCGGGGGAAGGAATGAGCAGTTCTTC

V gene: TRBV5-5
clone size: NA
J gene: TRBJ1-6
D gene: NA
CDR3 protein: CAPEGSYNSPLHF
CDR3 DNA: TGTGCTCCGGAGGGCTCCTATAATTCACCCCTCCACTTT

V gene: TRBV20-1
clone size: few
J gene: TRBJ2-5
D gene: TRBD2
CDR3 protein: CSATWTSNQETQYF
CDR3 DNA: TGCAGTGCTACCTGGACTAGCAACCAAGAGACCCAGTACTTC

V gene: TRBV4-3
clone size: few
J gene: TRBJ2-7
D gene: NA
CDR3 protein: CASSQEGGTVVEQYF
CDR3 DNA: TGCGCCAGCAGCCAAGAAGGCGGGACAGTGGTTGAGCAGTACTTC

V gene: TRBV25-1
clone size: few
J gene: TRBJ2-5
D gene: NA
CDR3 protein: CASSAGGGGETQYF
CDR3 DNA: TGTGCCAGCAGTGCCGGAGGGGGGGGAGAGACCCAGTACTTC

V gene: TRBV30
clone size: few
J gene: TRBJ2-3
D gene: TRBD2
CDR3 protein: CAWSPKAGGRDGTQYF
CDR3 DNA: TGTGCCTGGAGCCCCAAAGCGGGGGGGCGAGATGGTACGCAGTATTTT

V gene: TRBV7-9
clone size: NA
J gene: TRBJ2-5
D gene: NA
CDR3 protein: CASSSPSQETQYF
CDR3 DNA: TGTGCCAGCAGCTCTCCTAGCCAAGAGACCCAGTACTTC

V gene: TRBV27
clone size: few
J gene: TRBJ2-1
D gene: NA
CDR3 protein: CASSLSGGQDEQFF
CDR3 DNA: TGTGCCAGCAGTTTATCGGGGGGGCAGGATGAGCAGTTCTTC

V gene: TRBV2
clone size: many
J gene: TRBJ1-5
D gene: TRBD1
CDR3 protein: CASRRDSNQPQHF
CDR3 DNA: TGTGCCAGCAGGCGGGACAGTAATCAGCCCCAGCATTTT

V gene: TRBV11-3
clone size: NA
J gene: TRBJ2-2
D gene: NA
CDR3 protein: CASSYGTTNTGELFF
CDR3 DNA: TGTGCCAGCAGCTACGGGACAACGAACACCGGGGAGCTGTTTTTT

V gene: TRBV7-2
clone size: NA
J gene: TRBJ2-5
D gene: NA
CDR3 protein: CASSQQKQETQYF
CDR3 DNA: TGTGCCAGCAGCCAACAAAAACAAGAGACCCAGTACTTC

V gene: TRBV6-5
clone size: few
J gene: TRBJ1-1
D gene: NA
CDR3 protein: CASSYSLARKAFF
CDR3 DNA: TGTGCCAGCAGTTACTCTCTCGCCAGAAAAGCTTTCTTT

V gene: TRBV5-1
clone size: few
J gene: TRBJ1-6
D gene: NA
CDR3 protein: CASSLGHADSPLHF
CDR3 DNA: TGCGCCAGCAGCCTCGGACACGCCGATTCACCCCTCCACTTT

V gene: TRBV5-1
clone size: few
J gene: TRBJ2-3
D gene: TRBD1
CDR3 protein: CASSSAARGLRTDTQYF
CDR3 DNA: TGCGCCAGCAGCTCAGCCGCGAGGGGGCTGAGGACAGATACGCAGTATTTT

V gene: TRBV20-1
clone size: NA
J gene: TRBJ2-3
D gene: TRBD2
CDR3 protein: CSATGLAGVTDTQYF
CDR3 DNA: TGCAGTGCTACGGGACTAGCGGGGGTCACAGATACGCAGTATTTT

V gene: TRBV6-2/TRBV6-3
clone size: NA
J gene: TRBJ2-1
D gene: NA
CDR3 protein: CASSSPTRVRSYNEQFF
CDR3 DNA: TGTGCCAGCAGTTCTCCGACTAGGGTTCGTTCCTACAATGAGCAGTTCTTC

V gene: TRBV20-1
clone size: many
J gene: TRBJ1-1
D gene: NA
CDR3 protein: CSAKRRSGVTTEAFF
CDR3 DNA: TGCAGTGCTAAACGTCGCTCAGGGGTTACCACTGAAGCTTTCTTT

V gene: TRBV20-1
clone size: many
J gene: TRBJ2-3
D gene: NA
CDR3 protein: CSARDKNWKKDTQYF
CDR3 DNA: TGCAGTGCTAGAGATAAGAACTGGAAAAAGGATACGCAGTATTTT

V gene: TRBV5-1
clone size: NA
J gene: TRBJ2-1
D gene: TRBD1
CDR3 protein: CASSLQGSVYNEQFF
CDR3 DNA: TGCGCCAGCAGCTTACAGGGGTCCGTCTACAATGAGCAGTTCTTC

V gene: TRBV24-1
clone size: few
J gene: TRBJ2-6
D gene: NA
CDR3 protein: CATSDPGSGANVLTF
CDR3 DNA: TGTGCCACCAGTGATCCGGGCTCAGGGGCCAACGTCCTGACTTTC

V gene: TRBV20-1
clone size: many
J gene: TRBJ1-1
D gene: TRBD1
CDR3 protein: CSARDRKGADTEAFF
CDR3 DNA: TGCAGTGCTAGAGATAGGAAGGGGGCGGACACTGAAGCTTTCTTT

V gene: TRBV5-6
clone size: many
J gene: TRBJ1-6
D gene: TRBD1
CDR3 protein: CASSLGWTGISPLHF
CDR3 DNA: TGTGCCAGCAGCTTGGGGTGGACAGGCATTTCACCCCTCCACTTT

V gene: TRBV3-1
clone size: many
J gene: TRBJ1-6
D gene: NA
CDR3 protein: CASSQDRAFRNSPLHF
CDR3 DNA: TGTGCCAGCAGCCAAGACAGGGCTTTCCGTAATTCACCCCTCCACTTT

V gene: TRBV3-1
clone size: NA
J gene: TRBJ1-2
D gene: NA
CDR3 protein: CASSQGRQYGYTF
CDR3 DNA: TGTGCCAGCAGCCAAGGAAGACAGTATGGCTACACCTTC

V gene: TRBV11-2
clone size: NA
J gene: TRBJ2-2
D gene: NA
CDR3 protein: CASSLFGRAGTGELFF
CDR3 DNA: TGTGCCAGCAGCCTATTCGGCAGGGCGGGCACCGGGGAGCTGTTTTTT

V gene: TRBV9
clone size: few
J gene: TRBJ2-5
D gene: TRBD1
CDR3 protein: CASSVGGGGQTQYF
CDR3 DNA: TGTGCCAGCAGCGTAGGAGGGGGCGGACAGACCCAGTACTTC

V gene: TRBV29-1
clone size: few
J gene: TRBJ1-3
D gene: NA
CDR3 protein: CSVEATALSSGNTIYF
CDR3 DNA: TGCAGCGTTGAGGCTACAGCTCTATCCTCTGGAAACACCATATATTTT

V gene: TRBV5-4
clone size: NA
J gene: TRBJ2-5
D gene: NA
CDR3 protein: CASSLRSGRTSSGPETQYF
CDR3 DNA: TGTGCCAGCAGCTTGAGGTCTGGGCGGACCTCCTCGGGTCCAGAGACCCAGTACTTC

V gene: TRBV28
clone size: NA
J gene: TRBJ2-3
D gene: TRBD2
CDR3 protein: CASSRGLAGGNTQYF
CDR3 DNA: TGTGCCAGCAGTCGGGGACTAGCGGGGGGAAATACGCAGTATTTT

V gene: TRBV5-1
clone size: NA
J gene: TRBJ2-3
D gene: NA
CDR3 protein: CASSRGDGGPNTQYF
CDR3 DNA: TGCGCCAGCAGCCGGGGGGACGGGGGGCCGAATACGCAGTATTTT

V gene: TRBV7-2
clone size: few
J gene: TRBJ2-5
D gene: NA
CDR3 protein: CASSLLDWEETQYF
CDR3 DNA: TGTGCCAGCAGCTTATTAGACTGGGAAGAGACCCAGTACTTC

V gene: TRBV12-3/TRBV12-4
clone size: many
J gene: TRBJ2-4
D gene: NA
CDR3 protein: CASRLTVAAKNIQYF
CDR3 DNA: TGTGCCAGCAGGTTAACAGTTGCGGCCAAAAACATTCAGTACTTC

V gene: TRBV12-3/TRBV12-4
clone size: many
J gene: TRBJ1-3
D gene: NA
CDR3 protein: CASSLVGRSSGNTIYF
CDR3 DNA: TGTGCCAGCAGTTTAGTAGGGCGCAGCTCTGGAAACACCATATATTTT

V gene: TRBV5-1
clone size: few
J gene: TRBJ1-1
D gene: TRBD1
CDR3 protein: CASTFGQGPEAFF
CDR3 DNA: TGCGCCAGCACCTTCGGACAGGGACCTGAAGCTTTCTTT

V gene: TRBV7-9
clone size: few
J gene: TRBJ2-1
D gene: NA
CDR3 protein: CASSSGPGSYNEQFF
CDR3 DNA: TGTGCCAGCAGCTCCGGTCCCGGCTCCTACAATGAGCAGTTCTTC

V gene: TRBV27
clone size: NA
J gene: TRBJ2-2
D gene: TRBD2
CDR3 protein: CASKPVGGGTGELFF
CDR3 DNA: TGTGCCAGCAAACCGGTGGGGGGAGGGACCGGGGAGCTGTTTTTT

V gene: TRBV28
clone size: few
J gene: TRBJ2-5
D gene: NA
CDR3 protein: CARQKGQGDGETQYF
CDR3 DNA: TGTGCCAGGCAGAAAGGGCAGGGTGACGGAGAGACCCAGTACTTC

V gene: TRBV20-1
clone size: many
J gene: TRBJ2-3
D gene: TRBD2
CDR3 protein: CSASGSGGDTQYF
CDR3 DNA: TGCAGTGCTAGCGGTAGCGGGGGAGATACGCAGTATTTT

V gene: TRBV5-1
clone size: NA
J gene: TRBJ2-3
D gene: TRBD2
CDR3 protein: CASSLYPSGGGDTQYF
CDR3 DNA: TGCGCCAGCAGCCTTTACCCTAGCGGGGGTGGAGATACGCAGTATTTT

V gene: TRBV12-3/TRBV12-4
clone size: NA
J gene: TRBJ1-4
D gene: TRBD1
CDR3 protein: CASSPGQGWTTNEKLFF
CDR3 DNA: TGTGCCAGCAGTCCGGGACAGGGGTGGACAACTAATGAAAAACTGTTTTTT

V gene: TRBV20-1
clone size: NA
J gene: TRBJ2-1
D gene: NA
CDR3 protein: CSAPPGPSYNEQFF
CDR3 DNA: TGCAGTGCTCCCCCCGGGCCCTCCTACAATGAGCAGTTCTTC

V gene: TRBV29-1
clone size: NA
J gene: TRBJ2-1
D gene: NA
CDR3 protein: CSARQASYNEQFF
CDR3 DNA: TGCAGCGCCAGACAGGCCTCCTACAATGAGCAGTTCTTC